This TCR beta chain comes out of a study of cytomegalovirus exposure and HLA in healthy donors. Study information: Caucasian-associated ancestry cluster membership applied to over 80% of under 450 genotyped donors. Study findings and constraints: An analysis done earlier found most TCR beta V segments productive about 87% or about 30% of the time.

Deletions cut 5 bases from V and 1 base from J, with 17 bases between. The CDR3 extends over 16 amino acids. CDR1 KGHSH and CDR2 LQKENI come from the germline V gene. Notes on this clone: Antigen unknown.

A multiplex PCR was run with 60 Vbeta primers and 13 Jbeta primers. Data came from immunoSEQ multiplex PCR; TCRdb stores just in-frame clones and leaves some out. The sample lists some 130,000 clones, approximately 84% occurring once. Sequenced sample: PBMCs. The rearrangement uses TRBV18 and TRBJ1-1, with D possibly being TRBD1 (5 bases). The receptor comes from a boy aged 2 to 10 in good health and CMV-seronegative. The CDR3 loop is CASSIKRGTGNTEAFF. The DNA for the CDR3 is TGTGCCAGCTCAATTAAAAGGGGAACAGGGAACACTGAAGCTTTCTTT. Filled out from reference TRBV18 and TRBJ1-1, the complete variable domain reads NAGVMQNPRHLVRRRGQEARLRCSPMKGHSHVYWYRQLPEEGLKFMVYLQKENIIDESGMPKERFSAEFPKEGPSILRIQQVVRGDSAAYFCASSIKRGTGNTEAFFGQGTRLTVV.